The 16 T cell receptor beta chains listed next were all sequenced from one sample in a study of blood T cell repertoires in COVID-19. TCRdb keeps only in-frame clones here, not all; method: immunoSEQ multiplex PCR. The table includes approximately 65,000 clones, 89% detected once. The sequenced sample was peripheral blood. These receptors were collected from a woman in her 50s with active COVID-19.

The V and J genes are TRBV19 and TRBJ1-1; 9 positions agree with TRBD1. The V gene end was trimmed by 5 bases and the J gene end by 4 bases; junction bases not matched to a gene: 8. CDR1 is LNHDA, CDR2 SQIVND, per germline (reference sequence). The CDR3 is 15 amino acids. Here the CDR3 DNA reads TGTGCCAGTAGTTCCCAATCGACAGGGGGCACTGAAGCTTTCTTT. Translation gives CASSSQSTGGTEAFF.

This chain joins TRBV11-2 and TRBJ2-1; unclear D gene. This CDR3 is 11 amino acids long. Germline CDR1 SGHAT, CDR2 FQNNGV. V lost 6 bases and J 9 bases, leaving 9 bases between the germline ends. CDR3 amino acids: CASSLTPEQFF. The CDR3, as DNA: TGTGCCAGCAGTCTAACCCCTGAGCAGTTCTTC.

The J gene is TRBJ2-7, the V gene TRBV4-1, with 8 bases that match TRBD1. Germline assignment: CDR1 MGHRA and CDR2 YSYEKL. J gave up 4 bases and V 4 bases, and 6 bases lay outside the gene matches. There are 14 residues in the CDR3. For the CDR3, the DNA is TGCGCCAGCAGCCCCGGACAGGGCCGATACGAGCAGTACTTC. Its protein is CASSPGQGRYEQYF.

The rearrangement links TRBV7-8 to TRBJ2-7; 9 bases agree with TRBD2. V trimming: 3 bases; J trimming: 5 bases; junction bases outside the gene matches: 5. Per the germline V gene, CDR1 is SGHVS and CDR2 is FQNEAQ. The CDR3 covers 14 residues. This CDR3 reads CASSLAGGFHEQYF. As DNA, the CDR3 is TGTGCCAGCAGCTTGGCGGGAGGGTTCCACGAGCAGTACTTC.

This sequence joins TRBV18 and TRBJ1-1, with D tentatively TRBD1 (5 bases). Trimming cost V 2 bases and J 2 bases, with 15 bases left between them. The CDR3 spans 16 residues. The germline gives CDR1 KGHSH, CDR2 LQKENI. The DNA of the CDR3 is TGTGCCAGCTCACCAATGGGGTCGACAGCAAACACTGAAGCTTTCTTT. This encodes CASSPMGSTANTEAFF.

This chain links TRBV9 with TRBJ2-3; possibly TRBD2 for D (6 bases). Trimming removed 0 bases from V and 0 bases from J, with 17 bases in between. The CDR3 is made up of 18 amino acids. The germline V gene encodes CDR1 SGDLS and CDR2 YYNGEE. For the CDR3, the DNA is TGTGCCAGCAGCGTAGCGGGAGCAGGCGGCATTAGCACAGATACGCAGTATTTT. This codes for CASSVAGAGGISTDTQYF.

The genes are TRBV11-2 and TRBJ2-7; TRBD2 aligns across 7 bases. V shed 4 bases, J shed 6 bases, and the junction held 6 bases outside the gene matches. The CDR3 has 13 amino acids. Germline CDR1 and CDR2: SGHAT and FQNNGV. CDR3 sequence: CASSSRGRGEQYF. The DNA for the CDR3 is TGTGCCAGCAGCTCGCGGGGGAGGGGCGAGCAGTACTTC. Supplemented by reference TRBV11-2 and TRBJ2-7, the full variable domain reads EAGVAQSPRYKIIEKRQSVAFWCNPISGHATLYWYQQILGQGPKLLIQFQNNGVVDDSQLPKDRFSAERLKGVDSTLKIQPAKLEDSAVYLCASSSRGRGEQYFGPGTRLTVT.

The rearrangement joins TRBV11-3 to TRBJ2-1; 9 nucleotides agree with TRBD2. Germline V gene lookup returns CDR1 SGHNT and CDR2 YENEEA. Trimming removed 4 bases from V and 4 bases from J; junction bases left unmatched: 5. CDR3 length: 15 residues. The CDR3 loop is CASSSTSGTYNEQFF. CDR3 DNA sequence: TGTGCCAGCAGCTCGACTAGCGGAACTTACAATGAGCAGTTCTTC. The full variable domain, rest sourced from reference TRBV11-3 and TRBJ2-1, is EAGVVQSPRYKIIEKKQPVAFWCNPISGHNTLYWYLQNLGQGPELLIRYENEEAVDDSQLPKDRFSAERLKGVDSTLKIQPAELGDSAVYLCASSSTSGTYNEQFFGPGTRLTVL.

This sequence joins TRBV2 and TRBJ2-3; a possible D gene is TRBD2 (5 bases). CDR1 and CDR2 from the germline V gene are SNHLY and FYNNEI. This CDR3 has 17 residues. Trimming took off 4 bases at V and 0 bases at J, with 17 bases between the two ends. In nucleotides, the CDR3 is TGTGCCAGCAGTGTAGCGCGTAGACAAACTAGCACAGATACGCAGTATTTT. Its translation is CASSVARRQTSTDTQYF.

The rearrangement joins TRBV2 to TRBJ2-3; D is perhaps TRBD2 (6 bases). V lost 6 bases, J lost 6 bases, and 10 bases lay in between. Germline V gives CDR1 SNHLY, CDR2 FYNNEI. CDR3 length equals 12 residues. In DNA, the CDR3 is TGTGCCAGCAGGAGGGAGGAGGATACGCAGTATTTT. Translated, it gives CASRREEDTQYF.

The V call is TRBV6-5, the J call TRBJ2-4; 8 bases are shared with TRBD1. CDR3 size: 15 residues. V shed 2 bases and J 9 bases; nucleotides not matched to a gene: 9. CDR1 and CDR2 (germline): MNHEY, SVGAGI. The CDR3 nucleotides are TGTGCCAGCAGTTACGACACCGGGACAGGCTTCATTCAGTACTTC. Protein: CASSYDTGTGFIQYF.

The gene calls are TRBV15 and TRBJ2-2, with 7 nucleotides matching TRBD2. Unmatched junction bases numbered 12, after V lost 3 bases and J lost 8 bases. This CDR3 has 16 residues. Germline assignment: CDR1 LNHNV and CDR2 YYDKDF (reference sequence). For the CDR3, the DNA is TGTGCCACCAGCAGGGGGGAGGGCTTCGCACCGGGGGAGCTGTTTTTT. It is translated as CATSRGEGFAPGELFF. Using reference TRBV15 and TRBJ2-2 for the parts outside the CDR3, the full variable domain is DAMVIQNPRYQVTQFGKPVTLSCSQTLNHNVMYWYQQKSSQAPKLLFHYYDKDFNNEADTPDNFQSRRPNTSFCFLDIRSPGLGDTAMYLCATSRGEGFAPGELFFGEGSRLTVL.

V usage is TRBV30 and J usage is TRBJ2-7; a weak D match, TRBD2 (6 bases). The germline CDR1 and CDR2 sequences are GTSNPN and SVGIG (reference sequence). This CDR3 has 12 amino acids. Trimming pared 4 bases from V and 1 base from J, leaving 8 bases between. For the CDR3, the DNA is TGTGCCTGGATCAGCGGGTCCTACGAGCAGTACTTC. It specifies CAWISGSYEQYF.

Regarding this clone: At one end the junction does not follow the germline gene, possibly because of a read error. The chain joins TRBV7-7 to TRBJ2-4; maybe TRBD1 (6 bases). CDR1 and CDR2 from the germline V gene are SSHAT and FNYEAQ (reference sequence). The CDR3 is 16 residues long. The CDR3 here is CASSLTDQGTKNIQYF. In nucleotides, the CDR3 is TGTGCTAGCAGCTTAACGGACCAGGGGACCAAAAACATTCAGTACTTC.

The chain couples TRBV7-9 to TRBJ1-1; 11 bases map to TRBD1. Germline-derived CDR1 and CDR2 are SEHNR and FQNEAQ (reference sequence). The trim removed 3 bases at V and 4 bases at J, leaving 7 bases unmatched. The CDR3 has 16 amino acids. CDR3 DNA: TGTGCCAGCAGCTTCGGGACAGGGGGAATGATCACTGAAGCTTTCTTT. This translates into CASSFGTGGMITEAFF.

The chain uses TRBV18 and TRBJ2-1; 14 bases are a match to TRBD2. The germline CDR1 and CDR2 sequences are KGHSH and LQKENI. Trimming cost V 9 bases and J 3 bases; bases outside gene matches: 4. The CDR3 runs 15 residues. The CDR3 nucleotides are TGTGCCAGTCGGACTAGCGGGAGGCGCTACAATGAGCAGTTCTTC. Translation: CASRTSGRRYNEQFF.